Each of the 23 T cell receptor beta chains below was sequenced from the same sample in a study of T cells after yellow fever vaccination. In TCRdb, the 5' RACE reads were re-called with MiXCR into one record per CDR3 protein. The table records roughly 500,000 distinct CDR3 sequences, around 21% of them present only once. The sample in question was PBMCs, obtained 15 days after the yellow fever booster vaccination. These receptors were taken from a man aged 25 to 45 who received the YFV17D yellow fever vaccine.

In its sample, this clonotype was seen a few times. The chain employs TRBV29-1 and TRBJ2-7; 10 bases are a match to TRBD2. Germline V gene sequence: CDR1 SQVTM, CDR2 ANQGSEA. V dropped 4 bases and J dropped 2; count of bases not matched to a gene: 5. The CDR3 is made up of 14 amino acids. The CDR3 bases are TGCAGCGTTGCCGGGACTAGCGCCACCTACGAGCAGTACTTC. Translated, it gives CSVAGTSATYEQYF.

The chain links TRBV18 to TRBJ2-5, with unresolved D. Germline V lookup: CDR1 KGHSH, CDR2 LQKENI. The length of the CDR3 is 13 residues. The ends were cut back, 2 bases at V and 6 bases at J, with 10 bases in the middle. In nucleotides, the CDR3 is TGTGCCAGCTCACCAGACGCGCTGAAGACCCAGTACTTC. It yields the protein CASSPDALKTQYF.

CDR3 in DNA: TGTGCCAGCAGCTCAAGGCTTAAGGGACAGGGTTTCCACAATGAGCAGTTCTTC. Translation gives CASSSRLKGQGFHNEQFF. The chain uses TRBV11-2 and TRBJ2-1; 9 bases match TRBD1. V lost 4 bases to trimming and J lost 5 bases; unmatched junction nucleotides: 15. Per the germline V gene, CDR1 is SGHAT and CDR2 is FQNNGV. This CDR3 comprises 18 residues.

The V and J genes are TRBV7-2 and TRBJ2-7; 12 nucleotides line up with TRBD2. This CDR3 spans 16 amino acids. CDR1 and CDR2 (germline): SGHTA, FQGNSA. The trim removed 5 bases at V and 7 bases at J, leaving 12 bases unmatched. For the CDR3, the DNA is TGTGCCAGCAGCGCAGCTCTAGCGGGAGGGCCGAATGAGCAGTACTTC. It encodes CASSAALAGGPNEQYF.

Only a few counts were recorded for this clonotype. In DNA, the CDR3 is TGCAGTGCTACCCCCGTTAACACAGATACGCAGTATTTT. This sequence encodes CSATPVNTDTQYF. This rearrangement joins TRBV20-1 to TRBJ2-3; D remains unclear. Trimming left V 4 bases short and J 2 bases short, with 10 bases between. In germline, CDR1 is DFQATT, CDR2 SNEGSKA (reference sequence). The CDR3 covers 13 residues.

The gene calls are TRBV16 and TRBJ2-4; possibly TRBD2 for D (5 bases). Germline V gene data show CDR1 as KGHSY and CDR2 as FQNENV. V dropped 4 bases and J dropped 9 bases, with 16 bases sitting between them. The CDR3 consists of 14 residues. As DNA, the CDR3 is TGTGCCAGCAGCCCGGGCCCTTCCGAGGGCATTCAGTACTTC. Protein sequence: CASSPGPSEGIQYF.

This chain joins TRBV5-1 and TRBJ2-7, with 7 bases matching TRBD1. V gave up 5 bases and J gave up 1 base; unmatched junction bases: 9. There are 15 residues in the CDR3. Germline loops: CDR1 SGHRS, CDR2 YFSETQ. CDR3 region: CASRLRDSDSYEQYF. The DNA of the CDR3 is TGCGCCAGCAGACTCCGGGACAGCGATTCCTACGAGCAGTACTTC.

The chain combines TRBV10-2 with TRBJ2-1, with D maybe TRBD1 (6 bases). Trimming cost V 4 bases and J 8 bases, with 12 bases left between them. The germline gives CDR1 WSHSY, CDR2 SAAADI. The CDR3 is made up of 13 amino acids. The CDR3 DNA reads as TGCGCCAGCAGTGTTCCAGAGGGGGATGAGCAGTTCTTC. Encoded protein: CASSVPEGDEQFF.

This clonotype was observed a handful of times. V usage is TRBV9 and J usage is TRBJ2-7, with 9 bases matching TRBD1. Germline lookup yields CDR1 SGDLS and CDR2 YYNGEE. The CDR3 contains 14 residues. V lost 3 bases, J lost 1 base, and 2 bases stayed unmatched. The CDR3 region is CASSETGGSYEQYF. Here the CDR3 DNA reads TGTGCCAGCAGCGAGACAGGGGGGTCCTACGAGCAGTACTTC. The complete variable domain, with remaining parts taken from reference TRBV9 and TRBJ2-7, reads DSGVTQTPKHLITATGQRVTLRCSPRSGDLSVYWYQQSLDQGLQFLIQYYNGEERAKGNILERFSAQQFPDLHSELNLSSLELGDSALYFCASSETGGSYEQYFGPGTRLTVT.

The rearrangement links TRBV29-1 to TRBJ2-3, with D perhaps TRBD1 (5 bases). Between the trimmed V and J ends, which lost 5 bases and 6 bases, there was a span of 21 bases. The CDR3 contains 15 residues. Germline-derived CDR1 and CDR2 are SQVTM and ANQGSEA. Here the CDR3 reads CSVRFLDTVPDTQYF. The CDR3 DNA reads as TGCAGCGTTCGGTTTCTGGACACTGTACCGGATACGCAGTATTTT.

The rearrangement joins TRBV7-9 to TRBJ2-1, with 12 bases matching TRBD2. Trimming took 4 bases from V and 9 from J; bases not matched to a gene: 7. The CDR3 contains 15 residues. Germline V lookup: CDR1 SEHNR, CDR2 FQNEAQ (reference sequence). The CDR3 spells CASSSTSGRVGEQFF. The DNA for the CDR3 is TGTGCCAGCAGCTCGACTAGCGGGAGAGTGGGTGAGCAGTTCTTC.

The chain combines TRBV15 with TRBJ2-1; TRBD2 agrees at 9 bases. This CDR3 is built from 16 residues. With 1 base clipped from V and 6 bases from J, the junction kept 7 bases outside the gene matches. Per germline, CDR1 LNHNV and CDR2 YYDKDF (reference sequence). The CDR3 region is CATSRVQGSGSNEQFF. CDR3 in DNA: TGTGCCACCAGCAGAGTACAAGGTAGCGGGAGCAATGAGCAGTTCTTC.

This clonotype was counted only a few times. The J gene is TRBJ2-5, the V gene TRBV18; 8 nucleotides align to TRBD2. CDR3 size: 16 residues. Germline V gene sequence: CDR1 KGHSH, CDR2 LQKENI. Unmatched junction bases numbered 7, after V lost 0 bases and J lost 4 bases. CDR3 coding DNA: TGTGCCAGCTCACCACCGGTAGCGGGGCTAGGAGAGACCCAGTACTTC. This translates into CASSPPVAGLGETQYF.

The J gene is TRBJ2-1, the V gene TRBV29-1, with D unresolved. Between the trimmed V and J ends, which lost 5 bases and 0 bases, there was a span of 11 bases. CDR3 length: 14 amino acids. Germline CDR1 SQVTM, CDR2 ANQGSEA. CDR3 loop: CSVYPRSSYNEQFF. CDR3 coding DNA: TGCAGCGTTTACCCCCGGAGCTCCTACAATGAGCAGTTCTTC.

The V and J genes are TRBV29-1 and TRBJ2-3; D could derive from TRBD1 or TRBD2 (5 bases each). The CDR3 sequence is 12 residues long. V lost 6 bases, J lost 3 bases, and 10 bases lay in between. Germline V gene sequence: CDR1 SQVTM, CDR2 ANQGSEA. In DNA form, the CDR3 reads TGCAGCGTGGGGGAAGGAACAGATACGCAGTATTTT. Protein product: CSVGEGTDTQYF.

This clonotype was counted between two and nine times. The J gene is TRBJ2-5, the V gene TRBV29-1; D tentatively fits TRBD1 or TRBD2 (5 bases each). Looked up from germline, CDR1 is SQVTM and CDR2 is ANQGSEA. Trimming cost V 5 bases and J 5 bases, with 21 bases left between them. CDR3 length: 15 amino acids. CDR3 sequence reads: CSVRQGPGIRETQYF. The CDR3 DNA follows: TGCAGCGTTAGGCAGGGACCTGGAATAAGGGAGACCCAGTACTTC.

The CDR3 here is CASSKNFAYEQYF. The DNA of the CDR3 is TGTGCCAGCAGTAAAAACTTCGCTTACGAGCAGTACTTC. The chain joins TRBV7-2 to TRBJ2-7; D remains unclear. V was cut by 6 bases and J by 4 bases, with 13 bases left in between. Germline V gene lookup returns CDR1 SGHTA and CDR2 FQGNSA. There are 13 residues in the CDR3. Looking up the rest from reference TRBV7-2 and TRBJ2-7 gives the full variable domain: GAGVSQSPSNKVTEKGKDVELRCDPISGHTALYWYRQSLGQGLEFLIYFQGNSAPDKSGLPSDRFSAERTGGSVSTLTIQRTQQEDSAVYLCASSKNFAYEQYFGPGTRLTVT.

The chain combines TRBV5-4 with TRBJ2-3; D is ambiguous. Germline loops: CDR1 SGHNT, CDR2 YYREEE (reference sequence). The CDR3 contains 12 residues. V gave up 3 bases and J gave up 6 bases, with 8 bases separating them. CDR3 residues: CASSSQPDTQYF. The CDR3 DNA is TGTGCCAGCAGCTCTCAGCCCGATACGCAGTATTTT.

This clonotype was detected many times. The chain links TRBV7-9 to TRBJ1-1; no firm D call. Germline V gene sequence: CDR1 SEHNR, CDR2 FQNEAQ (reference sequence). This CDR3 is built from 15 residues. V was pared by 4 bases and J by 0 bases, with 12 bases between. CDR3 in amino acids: CASSSSRALNTEAFF. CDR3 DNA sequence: TGTGCCAGCAGCTCCTCCCGGGCCCTGAACACTGAAGCTTTCTTT.

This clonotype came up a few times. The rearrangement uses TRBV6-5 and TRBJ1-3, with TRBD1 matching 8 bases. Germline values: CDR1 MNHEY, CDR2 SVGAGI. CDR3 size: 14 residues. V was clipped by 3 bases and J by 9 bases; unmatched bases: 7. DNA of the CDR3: TGTGCCAGCAGTTATGGACAGGGAGAAGCCACCATATATTTT. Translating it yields CASSYGQGEATIYF.

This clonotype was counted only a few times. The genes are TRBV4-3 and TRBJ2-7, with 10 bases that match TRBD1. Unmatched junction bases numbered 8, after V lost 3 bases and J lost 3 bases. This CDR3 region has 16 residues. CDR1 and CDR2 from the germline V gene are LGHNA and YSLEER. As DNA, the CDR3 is TGCGCCAGCAGCCATTCCGGGACAGGGGAGATCTACGAGCAGTACTTC. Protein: CASSHSGTGEIYEQYF.

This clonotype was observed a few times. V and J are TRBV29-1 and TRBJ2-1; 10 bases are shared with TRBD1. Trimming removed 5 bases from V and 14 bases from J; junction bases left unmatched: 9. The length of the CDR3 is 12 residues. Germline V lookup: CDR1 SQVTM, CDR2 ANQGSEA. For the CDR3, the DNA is TGCAGCGTTCTGACAGGGGGCCTTTCGGAGTTCTTC. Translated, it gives CSVLTGGLSEFF.

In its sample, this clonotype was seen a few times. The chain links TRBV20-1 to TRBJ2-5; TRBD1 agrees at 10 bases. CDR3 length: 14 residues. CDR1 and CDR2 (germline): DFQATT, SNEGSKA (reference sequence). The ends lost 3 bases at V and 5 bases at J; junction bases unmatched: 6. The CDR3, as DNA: TGCAGTGCTAGGGGACAGGGGTCCGGGGAGACCCAGTACTTC. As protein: CSARGQGSGETQYF.